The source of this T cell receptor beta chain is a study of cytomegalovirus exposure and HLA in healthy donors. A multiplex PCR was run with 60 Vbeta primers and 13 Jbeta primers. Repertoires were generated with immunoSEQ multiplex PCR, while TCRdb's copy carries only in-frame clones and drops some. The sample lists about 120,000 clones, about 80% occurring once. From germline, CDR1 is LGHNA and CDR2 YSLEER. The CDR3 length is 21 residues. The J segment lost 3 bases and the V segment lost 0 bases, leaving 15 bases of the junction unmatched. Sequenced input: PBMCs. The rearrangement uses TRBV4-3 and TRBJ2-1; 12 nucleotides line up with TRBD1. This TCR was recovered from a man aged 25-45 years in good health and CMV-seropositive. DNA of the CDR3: TGCGCCAGCAGCCAAGATCCCGGGACAGGGGGCGAGGGAGTTTTCTACAATGAGCAGTTCTTC. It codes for CASSQDPGTGGEGVFYNEQFF.